The 22 T cell receptor beta chains below all came from one sample that was sequenced in a study of cytomegalovirus exposure and HLA in healthy donors. In the PCR, 60 Vbeta and 13 Jbeta primers were used. Only in-frame clones appear in the TCRdb table, and some are missing; sequencing was by immunoSEQ multiplex PCR. The sample has 95,000 to 150,000 clones; around four fifths are singletons. Sequenced input: PBMCs. These receptors were taken from a man aged 30-40 years in good health and CMV-seropositive.

The V gene is TRBV7-8, the J gene TRBJ2-7; D is ambiguous. V gave up 5 bases and J gave up 7 bases, with 15 bases separating them. This CDR3 spans 13 amino acids. Per the germline V gene, CDR1 is SGHVS and CDR2 is FQNEAQ. The CDR3, as DNA: TGTGCCAGCAGCCTCTTTGGGCTCACAGAGCAGTACTTC. Protein sequence: CASSLFGLTEQYF.

The genes are TRBV28 and TRBJ2-7; D perhaps matches TRBD2 (8 bases). CDR1 is MDHEN and CDR2 is SYDVKM in the germline V gene. Between the trimmed V and J ends, which lost 6 bases and 0 bases, there was a span of 15 bases. CDR3 size: 15 residues. CDR3 DNA: TGTGCCAGCAGGGCACAGGGGACTAGCTCCTACGAGCAGTACTTC. Protein sequence: CASRAQGTSSYEQYF.

The chain combines TRBV29-1 with TRBJ2-7, with D tentatively TRBD1 (6 bases). The CDR3 totals 17 residues. V lost 4 bases and J lost 5, with 27 bases in between. Germline V gives CDR1 SQVTM, CDR2 ANQGSEA. The CDR3 is CSVGSPGPTGRKDEQYF. As DNA, the CDR3 is TGCAGCGTTGGATCCCCGGGCCCTACAGGGCGTAAGGACGAGCAGTACTTC.

This rearrangement joins TRBV15 to TRBJ1-4; TRBD1 aligns across 7 bases. With V trimmed by 3 bases and J by 8 bases, 9 bases remained unmatched. Germline-derived CDR1 and CDR2 are LNHNV and YYDKDF (reference sequence). This CDR3 spans 15 amino acids. For the CDR3, the DNA is TGTGCCACCAGCAGGTCGACAGGGCTGGGGGAAAAACTGTTTTTT. Its translation: CATSRSTGLGEKLFF. Full variable domain (remainder filled in from reference TRBV15 and TRBJ1-4): DAMVIQNPRYQVTQFGKPVTLSCSQTLNHNVMYWYQQKSSQAPKLLFHYYDKDFNNEADTPDNFQSRRPNTSFCFLDIRSPGLGDTAMYLCATSRSTGLGEKLFFGSGTQLSVL.

This chain joins TRBV7-6 and TRBJ2-2; 8 positions agree with TRBD2. The CDR3 contains 16 residues. The junction had 5 bases not matched to a gene; V was cut back by 5 bases and J by 0 bases. Looked up from germline, CDR1 is SGHVS and CDR2 is FNYEAQ. The CDR3 nucleotides are TGTGCCAGCAGCCCGAGCGGGAGCGCGAACACCGGGGAGCTGTTTTTT. Translating it yields CASSPSGSANTGELFF.

The sample holds a few counts of this clone. The chain employs TRBV15 and TRBJ1-1; TRBD1 matches at 9 bases. Germline V lookup: CDR1 LNHNV, CDR2 YYDKDF (reference sequence). This CDR3 has 15 residues. J gave up 3 bases and V 4 bases, and 6 bases lay outside the gene matches. Here the CDR3 DNA reads TGTGCCACCAGCAAGAGCCGGACAGGGGACACTGAAGCTTTCTTT. This codes for CATSKSRTGDTEAFF.

This clone was seen just once. The rearrangement uses TRBV10-3 and TRBJ2-5; 13 nucleotides align to TRBD2. Trimming removed 6 bases from V and 2 bases from J; junction bases left unmatched: 6. The CDR3 is 16 amino acids. The germline CDR1 and CDR2 sequences are ENHRY and SYGVKD. The DNA of the CDR3 is TGTGCCATCAGCCGAACTAGCGGGAGGGCACAAGAGACCCAGTACTTC. Protein product: CAISRTSGRAQETQYF.

The V gene is TRBV5-1, the J gene TRBJ2-7, with TRBD1 as a possible D gene (6 bases). This CDR3 has 12 residues. The germline V gene has CDR1 SGHRS and CDR2 YFSETQ. The V end lost 4 bases, the J end lost 4 bases, and 9 bases lay between the germline ends. CDR3 nucleotides: TGCGCCAGCAGCCAGGACAGTTACGAGCAGTACTTC. Translated, it gives CASSQDSYEQYF.

This sequence joins TRBV30 and TRBJ2-3; 12 nucleotides align to TRBD2. V lost 2 bases and J lost 3; bases outside the gene matches: 9. Per germline, CDR1 GTSNPN and CDR2 SVGIG (reference sequence). The CDR3 runs 17 residues. For the CDR3, the DNA is TGTGCCTGGAGTTCCGGCCGGACTAGCGGGATTACAGATACGCAGTATTTT. Protein: CAWSSGRTSGITDTQYF.

The CDR3 loop is CAWHRGGTGFSEQYF. CDR3 DNA: TGTGCCTGGCACCGGGGAGGGACAGGATTCTCCGAGCAGTACTTC. This chain connects TRBV30 to TRBJ2-7; a possible D gene is TRBD1 (8 bases). The CDR3 has 15 residues. Trimming pared 5 bases from V and 6 bases from J, leaving 23 bases between. In germline, CDR1 is GTSNPN, CDR2 SVGIG (reference sequence).

The genes are TRBV5-1 and TRBJ1-5, with TRBD1 matching over 7 bases. The CDR3 is 15 amino acids. Germline lookup yields CDR1 SGHRS and CDR2 YFSETQ. The V and J ends lost 0 bases and 5 bases, in that order; junction bases with no gene match: 5. The CDR3 loop reads CASSLEGGTDQPQHF. CDR3 bases: TGCGCCAGCAGCTTGGAAGGCGGGACAGATCAGCCCCAGCATTTT.

The V and J genes are TRBV18 and TRBJ2-2, with TRBD2 identical over 10 bases. The CDR3 has 17 amino acids. V lost 6 bases and J lost 8; bases outside the gene matches: 15. The germline gives CDR1 KGHSH, CDR2 LQKENI. Written as DNA, the CDR3 is TGTGCCAGCTCGCGAATTACTAGCGGGGAGCTGAAGGGGGAGCTGTTTTTT. Its protein product is CASSRITSGELKGELFF.

This clone came up once. Distinct nucleotide sequences in the sample also encode this CDR3. V usage is TRBV5-1 and J usage is TRBJ2-7, with 9 bases identical to TRBD2. J was trimmed by 0 bases and V by 2 bases; bases with no gene match: 0. This CDR3 is 14 amino acids long. CDR1 is SGHRS, CDR2 YFSETQ, per germline. Here the CDR3 DNA reads TGCGCCAGCAGCTTAGCGGGAGGCTCCTACGAGCAGTACTTC. Encoded protein: CASSLAGGSYEQYF.

J is TRBJ2-1 and V is TRBV7-9; possible D gene TRBD2, 6 bases. From germline, CDR1 is SEHNR and CDR2 FQNEAQ (reference sequence). The CDR3 length is 16 residues. V was cut by 5 bases and J by 1 base, with 15 bases left in between. The CDR3 sequence is CASSPSGGQSYNEQFF. The CDR3 DNA is TGTGCCAGCAGCCCATCAGGAGGGCAATCCTACAATGAGCAGTTCTTC.

This rearrangement joins TRBV19 to TRBJ1-1, with 8 bases aligning to TRBD1. Per germline, CDR1 LNHDA and CDR2 SQIVND (reference sequence). The V and J ends lost 5 bases and 0 bases, in that order; junction bases with no gene match: 11. The CDR3 spans 17 residues. CDR3 in DNA: TGTGCCAGTAGTTGGGCCAGGGGGCTGCTCATGAACACTGAAGCTTTCTTT. This translates into CASSWARGLLMNTEAFF.

This clone appeared a single time. The chain links TRBV4-3 to TRBJ1-4; D is ambiguous. The germline V gene encodes CDR1 LGHNA and CDR2 YSLEER. With 1 base removed from V and 7 bases from J, the gap between germline ends came to 13 bases. The CDR3 loop spans 15 amino acids. CDR3 region: CASSQVLGWSEKLFF. CDR3 coding DNA: TGCGCCAGCAGCCAAGTGTTAGGTTGGAGTGAAAAACTGTTTTTT.

The V gene is TRBV27, the J gene TRBJ2-1; possible D gene TRBD1, 6 bases. CDR3 size: 13 residues. Germline CDR1 MNHEY, CDR2 SMNVEV (reference sequence). Trimming pared 5 bases from V and 8 bases from J, leaving 13 bases between. The CDR3 reads CASSLQGTHEQFF. The CDR3 DNA reads as TGTGCCAGCAGTCTACAGGGAACCCATGAGCAGTTCTTC.

The chain combines TRBV25-1 with TRBJ1-2, with D possibly TRBD1 on 5 matching bases. In germline, CDR1 is MGHDK, CDR2 SYGVNS. Trimming cost V 5 bases and J 3 bases, with 7 bases left between them. The CDR3 length is 12 residues. Here the CDR3 reads CASSPGDYGYTF. The CDR3 nucleotides are TGTGCCAGCAGTCCGGGGGACTATGGCTACACCTTC.

The V and J genes are TRBV27 and TRBJ2-1, with 8 bases lining up with TRBD2. CDR1 is MNHEY and CDR2 is SMNVEV in the germline V gene (reference sequence). The CDR3 loop spans 19 amino acids. Losses at the gene ends were 3 bases for V and 4 bases for J; bases not matched to a gene: 17. The CDR3 coding sequence is TGTGCCAGCAGTTTTTTCCTATGGGGGGACACTAGCGGATACAATGAGCAGTTCTTC. Its protein product is CASSFFLWGDTSGYNEQFF.

The chain uses TRBV4-3 and TRBJ1-1; no clear D. The CDR3 is 13 residues long. CDR1 is LGHNA, CDR2 YSLEER, per germline. The V gene lost 2 bases and the J gene lost 0 bases, with 4 bases spanning the gap. The CDR3 loop reads CASSQTVNTEAFF. Here the CDR3 DNA reads TGCGCCAGCAGCCAAACAGTGAACACTGAAGCTTTCTTT.

V usage is TRBV5-4 and J usage is TRBJ2-5; 8 bases align to TRBD2. Losses at the gene ends were 4 bases for V and 5 bases for J; bases not matched to a gene: 13. This CDR3 spans 16 amino acids. Germline V gives CDR1 SGHNT, CDR2 YYREEE (reference sequence). The DNA of the CDR3 is TGTGCCAGCAGCCACCTCGGGGGGGGAGATAGGGAGACCCAGTACTTC. Translating it yields CASSHLGGGDRETQYF.

The rearrangement joins TRBV6-6 to TRBJ2-5; possible D gene TRBD2, 5 bases. Between the trimmed V and J ends, which lost 4 bases and 3 bases, there was a span of 12 bases. Germline V gene data show CDR1 as MNHNY and CDR2 as SVGAGI (reference sequence). The CDR3 loop spans 14 amino acids. Here the CDR3 reads CASSSPGREETQYF. CDR3 coding DNA: TGTGCCAGCAGTTCCCCCGGGCGGGAAGAGACCCAGTACTTC.